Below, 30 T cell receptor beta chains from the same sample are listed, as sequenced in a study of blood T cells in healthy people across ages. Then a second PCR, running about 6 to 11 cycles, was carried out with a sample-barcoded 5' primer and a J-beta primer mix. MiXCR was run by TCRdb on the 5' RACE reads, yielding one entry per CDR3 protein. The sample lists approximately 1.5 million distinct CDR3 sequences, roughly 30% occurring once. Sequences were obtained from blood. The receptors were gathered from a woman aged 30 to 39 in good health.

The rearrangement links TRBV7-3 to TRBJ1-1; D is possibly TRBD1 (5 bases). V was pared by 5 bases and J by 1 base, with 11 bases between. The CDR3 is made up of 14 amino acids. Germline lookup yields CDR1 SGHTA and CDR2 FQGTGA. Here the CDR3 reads CASSREQANTEAFF. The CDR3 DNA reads TGTGCCAGCAGCCGGGAACAGGCGAACACTGAAGCTTTCTTT.

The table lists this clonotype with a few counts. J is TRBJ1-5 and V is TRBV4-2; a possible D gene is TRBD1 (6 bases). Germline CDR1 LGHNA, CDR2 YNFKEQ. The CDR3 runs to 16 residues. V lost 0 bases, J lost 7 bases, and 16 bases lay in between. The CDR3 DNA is TGTGCCAGCAGCCAAGAGTCAGGGGAGGGTTGGCAGCCCCAGCATTTT. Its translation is CASSQESGEGWQPQHF.

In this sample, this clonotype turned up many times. In DNA form, the CDR3 reads TGTGCCAGCAGCCAAGATGGAGGGGGACCCAATGGCTACACCTTC. It yields the protein CASSQDGGGPNGYTF. This rearrangement joins TRBV4-2 to TRBJ1-2, with D perhaps TRBD1 (6 bases). V was shortened by 0 bases and J by 6 bases, with 14 bases between the two germline ends. This CDR3 is 15 amino acids long. The germline CDR1 and CDR2 sequences are LGHNA and YNFKEQ.

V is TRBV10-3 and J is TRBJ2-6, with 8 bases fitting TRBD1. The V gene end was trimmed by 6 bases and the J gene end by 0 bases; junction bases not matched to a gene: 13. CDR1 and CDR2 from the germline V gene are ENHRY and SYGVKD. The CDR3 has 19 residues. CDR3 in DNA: TGTGCCATCAGCCCCCCGGGACAGGCGAAACTCTCTGGGGCCAACGTCCTGACTTTC. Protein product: CAISPPGQAKLSGANVLTF.

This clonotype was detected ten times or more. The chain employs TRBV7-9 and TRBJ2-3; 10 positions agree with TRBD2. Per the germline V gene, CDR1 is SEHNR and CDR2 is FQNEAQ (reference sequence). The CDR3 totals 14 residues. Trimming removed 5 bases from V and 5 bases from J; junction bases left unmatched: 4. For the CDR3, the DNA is TGTGCCAGCAGCCGAGCGGGGGGGGAAGATACGCAGTATTTT. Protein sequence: CASSRAGGEDTQYF.

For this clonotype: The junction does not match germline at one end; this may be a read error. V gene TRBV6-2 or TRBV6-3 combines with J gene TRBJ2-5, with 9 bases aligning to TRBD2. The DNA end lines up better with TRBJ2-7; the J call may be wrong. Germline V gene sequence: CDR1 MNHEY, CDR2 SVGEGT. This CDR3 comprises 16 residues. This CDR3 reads CVSSYKTSGLWVEQYF. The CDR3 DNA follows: TGTGTCAGCAGTTACAAGACTAGCGGACTATGGGTCGAGCAGTACTTC.

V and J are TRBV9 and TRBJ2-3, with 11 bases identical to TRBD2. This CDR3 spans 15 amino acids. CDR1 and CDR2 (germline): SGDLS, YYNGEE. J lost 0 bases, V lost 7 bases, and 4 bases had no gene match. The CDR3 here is CASHRTSGSTDTQYF. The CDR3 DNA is TGTGCCAGCCACCGGACTAGCGGGAGCACAGATACGCAGTATTTT.

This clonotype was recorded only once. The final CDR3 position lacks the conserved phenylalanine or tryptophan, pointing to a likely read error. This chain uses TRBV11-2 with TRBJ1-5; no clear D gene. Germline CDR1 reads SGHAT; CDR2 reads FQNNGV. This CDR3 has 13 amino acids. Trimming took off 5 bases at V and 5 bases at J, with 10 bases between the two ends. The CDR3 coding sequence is TGTGCCAGCAGCAAGGAATACGATCAGCCCCAGCATTTG. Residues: CASSKEYDQPQHL.

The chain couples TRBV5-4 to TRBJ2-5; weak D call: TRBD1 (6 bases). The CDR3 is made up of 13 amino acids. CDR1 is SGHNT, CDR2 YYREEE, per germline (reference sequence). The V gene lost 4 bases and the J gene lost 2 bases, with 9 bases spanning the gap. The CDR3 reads CASSDRLQETQYF. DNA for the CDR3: TGTGCCAGCAGCGACAGGTTACAAGAGACCCAGTACTTC.

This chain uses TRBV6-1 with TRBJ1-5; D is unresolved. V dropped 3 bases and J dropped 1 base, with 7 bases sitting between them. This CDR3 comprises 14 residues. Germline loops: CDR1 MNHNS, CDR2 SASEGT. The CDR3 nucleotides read TGTGCCAGCAGTGATAGGCGAAGCAATCAGCCCCAGCATTTT. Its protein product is CASSDRRSNQPQHF.

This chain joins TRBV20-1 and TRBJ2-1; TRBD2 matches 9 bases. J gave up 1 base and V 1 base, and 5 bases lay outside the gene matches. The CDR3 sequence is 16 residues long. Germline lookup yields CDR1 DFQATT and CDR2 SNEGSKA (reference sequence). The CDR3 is CSARVASGESYNEQFF. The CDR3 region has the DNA TGCAGTGCTAGAGTGGCTAGCGGGGAGTCCTACAATGAGCAGTTCTTC.

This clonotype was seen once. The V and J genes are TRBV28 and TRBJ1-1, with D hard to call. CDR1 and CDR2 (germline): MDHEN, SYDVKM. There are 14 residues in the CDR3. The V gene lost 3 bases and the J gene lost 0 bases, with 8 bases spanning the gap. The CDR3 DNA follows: TGTGCCAGCAGTTTTAACGGGATGAACACTGAAGCTTTCTTT. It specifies CASSFNGMNTEAFF.

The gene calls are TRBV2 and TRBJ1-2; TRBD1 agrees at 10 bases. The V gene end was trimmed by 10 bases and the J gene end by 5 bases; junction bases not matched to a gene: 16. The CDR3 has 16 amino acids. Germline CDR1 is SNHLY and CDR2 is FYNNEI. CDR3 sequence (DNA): TGTGCCACGTTACCGACAGGGGGCCTAATCTCATATGGCTACACCTTC. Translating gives CATLPTGGLISYGYTF.

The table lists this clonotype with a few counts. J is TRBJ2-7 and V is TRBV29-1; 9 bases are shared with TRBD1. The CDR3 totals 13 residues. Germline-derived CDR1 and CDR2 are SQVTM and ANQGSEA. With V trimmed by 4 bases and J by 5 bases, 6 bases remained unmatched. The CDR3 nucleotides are TGCAGCGTTGGGGACAGGGCGTTAAACGAGCAGTACTTC. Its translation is CSVGDRALNEQYF.

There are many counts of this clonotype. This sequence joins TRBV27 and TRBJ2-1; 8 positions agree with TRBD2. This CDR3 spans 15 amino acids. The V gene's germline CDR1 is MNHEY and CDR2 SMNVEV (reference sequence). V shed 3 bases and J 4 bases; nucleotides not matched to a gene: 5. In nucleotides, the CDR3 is TGTGCCAGCAGTTTTTCGGGCGGGAGGTACAATGAGCAGTTCTTC. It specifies CASSFSGGRYNEQFF.

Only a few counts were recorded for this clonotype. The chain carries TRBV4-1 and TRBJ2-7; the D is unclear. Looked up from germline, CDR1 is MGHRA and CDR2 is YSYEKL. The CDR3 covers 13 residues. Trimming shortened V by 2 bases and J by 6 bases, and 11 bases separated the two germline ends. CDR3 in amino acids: CASSQLVRLEQYF. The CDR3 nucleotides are TGCGCCAGCAGCCAACTGGTGCGGCTCGAGCAGTACTTC.

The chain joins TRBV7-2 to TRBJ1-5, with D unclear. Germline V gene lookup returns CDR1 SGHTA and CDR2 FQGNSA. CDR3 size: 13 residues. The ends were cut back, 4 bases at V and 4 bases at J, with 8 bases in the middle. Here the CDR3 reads CASSSTANQPQHF. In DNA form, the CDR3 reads TGTGCCAGCAGCTCAACAGCGAATCAGCCCCAGCATTTT.

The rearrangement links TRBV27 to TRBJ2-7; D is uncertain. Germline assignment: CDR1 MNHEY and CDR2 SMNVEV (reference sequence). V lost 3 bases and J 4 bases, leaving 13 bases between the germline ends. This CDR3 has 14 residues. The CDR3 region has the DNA TGTGCCAGCAGTTTCAAACAGTTTGATTACGAGCAGTACTTC. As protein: CASSFKQFDYEQYF.

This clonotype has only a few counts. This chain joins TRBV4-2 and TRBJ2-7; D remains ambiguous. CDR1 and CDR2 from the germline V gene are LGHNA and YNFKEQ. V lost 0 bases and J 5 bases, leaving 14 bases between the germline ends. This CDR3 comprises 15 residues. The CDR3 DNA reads TGTGCCAGCAGCCAAGATACCCGGGCCAGCCACGAGCAGTACTTC. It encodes CASSQDTRASHEQYF.

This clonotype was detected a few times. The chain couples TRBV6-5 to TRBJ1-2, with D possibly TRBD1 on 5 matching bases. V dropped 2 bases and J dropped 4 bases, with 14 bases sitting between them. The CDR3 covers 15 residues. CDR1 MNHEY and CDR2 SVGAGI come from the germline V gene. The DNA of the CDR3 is TGTGCCAGCAGTTACGGGGACGGGGGTGGCTATGGCTACACCTTC. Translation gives CASSYGDGGGYGYTF.

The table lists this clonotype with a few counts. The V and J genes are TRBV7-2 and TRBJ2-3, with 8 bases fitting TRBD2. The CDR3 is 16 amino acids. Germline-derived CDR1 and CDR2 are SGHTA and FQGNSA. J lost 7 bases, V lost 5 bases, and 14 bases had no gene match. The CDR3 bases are TGTGCCAGCAGCCAACCGGGACTAGGCGTATCAAATACGCAGTATTTT. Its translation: CASSQPGLGVSNTQYF.

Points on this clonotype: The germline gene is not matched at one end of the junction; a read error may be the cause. CDR3 region: CASSQAGQGTGYTF. CDR3 DNA: TGTGCCAGCAGTCAAGCGGGACAGGGGACCGGCTACACCTTC. V and J are TRBV6-1 and TRBJ1-2, with 10 positions matching TRBD1. Per germline, CDR1 MNHNS and CDR2 SASEGT. CDR3 length: 14 amino acids.

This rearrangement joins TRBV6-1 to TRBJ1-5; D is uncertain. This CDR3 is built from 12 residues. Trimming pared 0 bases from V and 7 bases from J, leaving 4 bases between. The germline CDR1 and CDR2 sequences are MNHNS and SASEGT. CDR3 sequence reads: CASSEAPQPQHF. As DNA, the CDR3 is TGTGCCAGCAGTGAAGCCCCGCAGCCCCAGCATTTT.

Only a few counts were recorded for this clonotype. CDR3 bases: TGCAGTGCTCCTCGTTCCTACAATGAGCAGTTCTTC. Encoded protein: CSAPRSYNEQFF. The chain links TRBV20-1 to TRBJ2-1; no firm D call. Germline assignment: CDR1 DFQATT and CDR2 SNEGSKA (reference sequence). The V and J ends lost 5 bases and 1 base respectively, with 6 bases between them. This CDR3 has 12 amino acids.

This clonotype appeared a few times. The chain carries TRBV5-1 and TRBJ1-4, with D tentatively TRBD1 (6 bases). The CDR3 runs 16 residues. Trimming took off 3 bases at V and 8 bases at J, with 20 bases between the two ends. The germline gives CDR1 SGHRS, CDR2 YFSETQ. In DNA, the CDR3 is TGCGCCAGCAGCTATAGAACAGGGCGAGGACAAGAAAAACTGTTTTTT. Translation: CASSYRTGRGQEKLFF. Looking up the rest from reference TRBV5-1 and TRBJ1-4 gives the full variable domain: KAGVTQTPRYLIKTRGQQVTLSCSPISGHRSVSWYQQTPGQGLQFLFEYFSETQRNKGNFPGRFSGRQFSNSRSEMNVSTLELGDSALYLCASSYRTGRGQEKLFFGSGTQLSVL.

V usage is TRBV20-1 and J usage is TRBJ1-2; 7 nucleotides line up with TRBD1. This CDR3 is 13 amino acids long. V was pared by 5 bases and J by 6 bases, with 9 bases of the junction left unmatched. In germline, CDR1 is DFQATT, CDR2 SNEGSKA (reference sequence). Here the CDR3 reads CSALNDRDHGYTF. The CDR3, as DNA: TGCAGTGCTCTAAATGACAGGGACCATGGCTACACCTTC.

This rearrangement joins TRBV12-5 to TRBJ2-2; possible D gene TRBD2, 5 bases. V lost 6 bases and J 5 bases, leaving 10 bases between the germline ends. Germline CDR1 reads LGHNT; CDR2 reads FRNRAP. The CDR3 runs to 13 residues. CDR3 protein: CASGSLATGELFF. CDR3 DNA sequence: TGTGCTAGTGGATCTCTAGCAACCGGGGAGCTGTTTTTT. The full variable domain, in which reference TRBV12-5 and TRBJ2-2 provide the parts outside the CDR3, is DARVTQTPRHKVTEMGQEVTMRCQPILGHNTVFWYRQTMMQGLELLAYFRNRAPLDDSGMPKDRFSAEMPDATLATLKIQPSEPRDSAVYFCASGSLATGELFFGEGSRLTVL.

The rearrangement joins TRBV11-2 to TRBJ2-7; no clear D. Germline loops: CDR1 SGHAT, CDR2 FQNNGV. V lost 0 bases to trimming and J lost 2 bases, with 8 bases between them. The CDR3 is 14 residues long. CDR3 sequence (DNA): TGTGCCAGCAGCTTAGATCAGAGAACCTACGAGCAGTACTTC. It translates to CASSLDQRTYEQYF.

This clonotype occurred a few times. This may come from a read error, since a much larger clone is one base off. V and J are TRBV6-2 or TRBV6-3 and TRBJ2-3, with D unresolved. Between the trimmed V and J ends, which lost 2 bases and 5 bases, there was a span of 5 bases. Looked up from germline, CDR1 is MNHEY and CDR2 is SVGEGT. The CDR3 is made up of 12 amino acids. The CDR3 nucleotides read TGTGCCAGCAGTTACGGGGTAGATACGCAGTATTTT. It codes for CASSYGVDTQYF.

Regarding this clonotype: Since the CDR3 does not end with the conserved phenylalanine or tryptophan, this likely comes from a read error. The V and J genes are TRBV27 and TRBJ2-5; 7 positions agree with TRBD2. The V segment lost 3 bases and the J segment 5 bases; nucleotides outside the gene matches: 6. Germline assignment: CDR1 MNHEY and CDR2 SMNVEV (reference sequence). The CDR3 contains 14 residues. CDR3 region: CASSFGGAGETQYC. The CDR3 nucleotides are TGTGCCAGCAGTTTTGGGGGAGCGGGGGAGACCCAGTACTGC.